Shown below are 22 T cell receptor beta chains from a single sample sequenced in a study of patients and donors after allogeneic stem cell transplantation. TCRdb itself ran the RT-PCR reads through MiXCR, one entry per CDR3 protein. This sample has 110,000 or so distinct CDR3 sequences, with over 30% found just once. Sequences were obtained from blood, either unsorted or a sorted T cell fraction (not recorded which). These receptor sequences come from a human donor who was either an allogeneic HSCT recipient or a stem cell or donor lymphocyte infusion donor (not recorded which). It is not recorded whose cells these are; they may come from a transplant donor.

This clonotype has more than one count but fewer than ten. The V gene is TRBV20-1, the J gene TRBJ1-5; D is unresolved. Trimming pared 1 base from V and 3 bases from J, leaving 13 bases between. Germline V gene sequence: CDR1 DFQATT, CDR2 SNEGSKA (reference sequence). The length of the CDR3 is 15 residues. CDR3 in amino acids: CSARGARILNQPQHF. CDR3 DNA: TGCAGTGCTAGAGGCGCCAGGATCCTCAATCAGCCCCAGCATTTT.

J is TRBJ2-7 and V is TRBV4-3; weak D call: TRBD2 (7 bases). CDR1 and CDR2 from the germline V gene are LGHNA and YSLEER. Between the trimmed V and J ends, which lost 0 bases and 7 bases, there was a span of 13 bases. This CDR3 is built from 14 residues. CDR3 sequence reads: CASSQDRGGDEQYF. For the CDR3, the DNA is TGCGCCAGCAGCCAAGATCGAGGGGGGGATGAGCAGTACTTC.

V and J are TRBV15 and TRBJ2-7, with a weak D call TRBD1 (7 bases). V was shortened by 0 bases and J by 6 bases, with 12 bases between the two germline ends. The CDR3 length is 14 residues. Germline loops: CDR1 LNHNV, CDR2 YYDKDF (reference sequence). As DNA, the CDR3 is TGTGCCACCAGCAGAGATCAGGGGGGAGGCGAGCAGTACTTC. As protein: CATSRDQGGGEQYF.

V gene TRBV9 combines with J gene TRBJ1-2; D unclear. The CDR3 has 15 residues. The germline V and J ends were trimmed by 4 bases and 4 bases, with 17 bases remaining between them. CDR1 is SGDLS and CDR2 is YYNGEE in the germline V gene. CDR3 sequence: CASSPGSRLGYGYTF. The CDR3 DNA is TGTGCCAGCAGCCCAGGCAGCCGGCTTGGCTATGGCTACACCTTC. Drawing the rest from reference TRBV9 and TRBJ1-2, the complete variable domain is DSGVTQTPKHLITATGQRVTLRCSPRSGDLSVYWYQQSLDQGLQFLIQYYNGEERAKGNILERFSAQQFPDLHSELNLSSLELGDSALYFCASSPGSRLGYGYTFGSGTRLTVV.

The CDR3 loop reads CASSIDKVLPQHF. The CDR3 DNA reads TGTGCCAGTAGTATTGACAAGGTTCTGCCCCAGCATTTT. This chain links TRBV19 with TRBJ1-5; unclear D gene. CDR1 is LNHDA and CDR2 is SQIVND in the germline V gene (reference sequence). V was shortened by 3 bases and J by 9 bases, with 12 bases between the two germline ends. This CDR3 has 13 residues.

The chain combines TRBV28 with TRBJ1-1; TRBD1 matches at 7 bases. V shed 6 bases and J 4 bases; nucleotides not matched to a gene: 5. The CDR3 runs 13 residues. Looked up from germline, CDR1 is MDHEN and CDR2 is SYDVKM. CDR3 protein: CASSLPGGTEAFF. The CDR3 DNA reads TGTGCCAGCAGCTTACCAGGGGGCACTGAAGCTTTCTTT.

This clonotype showed up just a few times. This rearrangement joins TRBV20-1 to TRBJ1-6; 8 nucleotides match TRBD1. With 2 bases clipped from V and 10 bases from J, the junction kept 10 bases outside the gene matches. The CDR3 spans 15 residues. Germline V gene lookup returns CDR1 DFQATT and CDR2 SNEGSKA (reference sequence). CDR3 sequence (DNA): TGCAGTGCTAGATCGACAGGGGAGGTGAGGTCACCCCTCCACTTT. It translates to CSARSTGEVRSPLHF.

This clonotype was seen at least ten times. The V and J genes are TRBV6-1 and TRBJ1-5; D not resolved. Trimming cost V 7 bases and J 5 bases, with 12 bases left between them. This CDR3 contains 13 residues. The germline CDR1 and CDR2 sequences are MNHNS and SASEGT. DNA for the CDR3: TGTGCCAGCAAAGGGTTGCAGCATCAGCCCCAGCATTTT. Translating it yields CASKGLQHQPQHF.

This clonotype was counted only a few times. The rearrangement joins TRBV4-3 to TRBJ1-1, with no clear D. CDR1 LGHNA and CDR2 YSLEER come from the germline V gene. V was clipped by 0 bases and J by 1 base, with 9 bases between them. There are 15 residues in the CDR3. For the CDR3, the DNA is TGCGCCAGCAGCCAAGATCCGGGCGCGAACACTGAAGCTTTCTTT. It codes for CASSQDPGANTEAFF.

The J gene is TRBJ2-1, the V gene TRBV10-3; D assignment may be TRBD1 or TRBD2 (5 bases each). V shed 3 bases and J shed 0 bases, with 15 bases lying between them. The CDR3 is 17 amino acids. The germline CDR1 and CDR2 sequences are ENHRY and SYGVKD. CDR3 residues: CAISDSRGRGSYNEQFF. The CDR3 DNA reads as TGTGCCATCAGTGACTCGAGGGGCCGGGGCTCCTACAATGAGCAGTTCTTC.

Here the CDR3 DNA reads TGTGCCAGCAGCGTAGGAGCGCGGAACACCGGGGAGCTGTTTTTT. As protein: CASSVGARNTGELFF. The rearrangement links TRBV9 to TRBJ2-2; D remains unclear. Looked up from germline, CDR1 is SGDLS and CDR2 is YYNGEE. Trimming removed 0 bases at V and 1 base at J, with 7 bases between. This CDR3 is 15 amino acids long.

The genes are TRBV7-2 and TRBJ1-1; D not certain. In germline, CDR1 is SGHTA, CDR2 FQGNSA. The ends were cut back, 7 bases at V and 0 bases at J, with 12 bases in the middle. This CDR3 is built from 14 residues. The CDR3 is CASTNDGLNTEAFF. The CDR3 DNA reads as TGTGCCAGCACCAACGACGGATTGAACACTGAAGCTTTCTTT.

This clonotype appeared a single time. The chain carries TRBV2 and TRBJ2-2, with TRBD2 matching over 9 bases. Germline values: CDR1 SNHLY, CDR2 FYNNEI. V trimming: 10 bases; J trimming: 6 bases; junction bases outside the gene matches: 12. This CDR3 has 15 residues. In DNA, the CDR3 is TGTGCCACCAAAAACAGCCGCGGGAGGGCCGGGGAGCTGTTTTTT. This sequence encodes CATKNSRGRAGELFF.

This clonotype came up once. V is TRBV10-3 and J is TRBJ1-2; tentative D call: TRBD1 (5 bases). The CDR3 covers 16 residues. V dropped 3 bases and J dropped 8 bases, with 22 bases sitting between them. Germline CDR1 reads ENHRY; CDR2 reads SYGVKD. The CDR3: CAISDQGTHPTIGYTF. The CDR3 DNA reads as TGTGCCATCAGTGACCAAGGGACGCACCCGACTATCGGCTACACCTTC.

This clonotype has a handful of counts. The CDR3 coding sequence is TGTGCCAGCTCACCATTCATGCAGGGGCGTGGGAGCAATCAGCCCCAGCATTTT. It specifies CASSPFMQGRGSNQPQHF. The V call is TRBV18, the J call TRBJ1-5; maybe TRBD1 (6 bases). The CDR3 consists of 18 residues. Trimming shortened V by 2 bases and J by 1 base, and 18 bases separated the two germline ends. The germline V gene encodes CDR1 KGHSH and CDR2 LQKENI.

V usage is TRBV5-1 and J usage is TRBJ2-7; D gene ambiguous. Germline lookup yields CDR1 SGHRS and CDR2 YFSETQ. V lost 0 bases and J 5 bases, leaving 15 bases between the germline ends. The CDR3 loop spans 15 amino acids. CDR3 protein: CASSLALGYYDEQYF. The CDR3 bases are TGCGCCAGCAGCTTGGCCTTGGGGTACTACGACGAGCAGTACTTC.

This clonotype came up a few times. CDR3: CASSLDGDSNQPQHF. CDR3 sequence (DNA): TGTGCCAGCAGCTTAGACGGCGATAGCAATCAGCCCCAGCATTTT. The rearrangement links TRBV7-2 to TRBJ1-5; D is uncertain. With 1 base removed from V and 0 bases from J, the gap between germline ends came to 7 bases. Germline V CDR1 and CDR2: SGHTA, FQGNSA. The CDR3 totals 15 residues.

In this sample, this clonotype turned up a few times. The rearrangement uses TRBV28 and TRBJ2-7; D gene uncertain. CDR1 and CDR2 from the germline V gene are MDHEN and SYDVKM. The ends were cut back, 2 bases at V and 6 bases at J, with 11 bases in the middle. The CDR3 runs to 13 residues. Here the CDR3 DNA reads TGTGCCAGCAGTTTAGAGGTTAGACGCGAGCAGTACTTC. Translated, it gives CASSLEVRREQYF.

This clonotype has more than one count but fewer than ten. This chain connects TRBV12-3 or TRBV12-4 to TRBJ2-7; 8 positions agree with TRBD1. V was pared by 2 bases and J by 3 bases, with 6 bases of the junction left unmatched. CDR3 length: 15 amino acids. DNA of the CDR3: TGTGCCAGCAGTTTACGCGGGACAGGTAACTACGAGCAGTACTTC. This codes for CASSLRGTGNYEQYF.

This chain joins TRBV7-9 and TRBJ2-2, with 7 bases identical to TRBD1. Looked up from germline, CDR1 is SEHNR and CDR2 is FQNEAQ (reference sequence). This CDR3 has 15 amino acids. With 5 bases clipped from V and 6 bases from J, the junction kept 9 bases outside the gene matches. The chain's CDR3 is CASSPWDSQAGELFF. Written as DNA, the CDR3 is TGTGCCAGCAGCCCCTGGGACAGCCAGGCCGGGGAGCTGTTTTTT. Full variable domain (missing parts from reference TRBV7-9 and TRBJ2-2): DTGVSQNPRHKITKRGQNVTFRCDPISEHNRLYWYRQTLGQGPEFLTYFQNEAQLEKSRLLSDRFSAERPKGSFSTLEIQRTEQGDSAMYLCASSPWDSQAGELFFGEGSRLTVL.

V usage is TRBV4-3 and J usage is TRBJ2-3; a possible D gene is TRBD2 (5 bases). Trimming removed 4 bases from V and 2 bases from J, with 10 bases in between. The CDR3 is 14 residues long. Germline values: CDR1 LGHNA, CDR2 YSLEER. In nucleotides, the CDR3 is TGCGCCAGCAGCCGCAGCGGTCTCACAGATACGCAGTATTTT. Encoded protein: CASSRSGLTDTQYF.

As DNA, the CDR3 is TGTGCCAGCTCACCACGCGAGACGGCCAATTCACCCCTCCACTTT. It codes for CASSPRETANSPLHF. J is TRBJ1-6 and V is TRBV18; D is unresolved. V was shortened by 1 base and J by 7 bases, with 11 bases between the two germline ends. The germline V gene has CDR1 KGHSH and CDR2 LQKENI. The CDR3 runs to 15 residues. Drawing the rest from reference TRBV18 and TRBJ1-6, the complete variable domain is NAGVMQNPRHLVRRRGQEARLRCSPMKGHSHVYWYRQLPEEGLKFMVYLQKENIIDESGMPKERFSAEFPKEGPSILRIQQVVRGDSAAYFCASSPRETANSPLHFGNGTRLTVT.